Listed here are 10 T cell receptor beta chains from one sample, sequenced in a study of blood T cell repertoires in COVID-19. The repertoire was sequenced with immunoSEQ multiplex PCR; TCRdb's copy has only in-frame clones and lacks some. The repertoire holds 220,000 or so clones, roughly 84% seen once, with around 5.5% in the top ten. Sequences were obtained from peripheral blood. The receptors were gathered from a woman aged 55-69 years who had recovered from COVID-19.

This sequence joins TRBV4-3 and TRBJ2-7, with 8 bases lining up with TRBD1. Germline V gene sequence: CDR1 LGHNA, CDR2 YSLEER. This CDR3 is built from 16 residues. V shed 3 bases, J shed 4 bases, and the junction held 11 bases outside the gene matches. The CDR3 coding sequence is TGCGCCAGCAGCCACTTTTCGACAGGGGAAGGATACGAGCAGTACTTC. This gives the protein CASSHFSTGEGYEQYF.

V usage is TRBV7-6 and J usage is TRBJ2-4; 15 nucleotides agree with TRBD2. The CDR3 is 16 residues long. V lost 5 bases and J lost 5; bases outside the gene matches: 4. CDR1 is SGHVS, CDR2 FNYEAQ, per germline. The DNA of the CDR3 is TGTGCCAGCAGCCCGGGACTAGCGGGGGGCCAAAACATTCAGTACTTC. It yields the protein CASSPGLAGGQNIQYF.

The chain is built from TRBV5-1 and TRBJ2-6; D is ambiguous. The CDR3 is made up of 17 amino acids. Germline V gives CDR1 SGHRS, CDR2 YFSETQ. V shed 0 bases and J shed 0 bases, with 10 bases lying between them. The chain's CDR3 is CASSLADSSSGANVLTF. The CDR3 DNA reads as TGCGCCAGCAGCTTGGCTGACTCCTCCTCTGGGGCCAACGTCCTGACTTTC. Complete variable domain (other parts from reference TRBV5-1 and TRBJ2-6): KAGVTQTPRYLIKTRGQQVTLSCSPISGHRSVSWYQQTPGQGLQFLFEYFSETQRNKGNFPGRFSGRQFSNSRSEMNVSTLELGDSALYLCASSLADSSSGANVLTFGAGSRLTVL.

This clone was found a few times. V usage is TRBV4-3 and J usage is TRBJ1-6, with D uncertain. There are 15 residues in the CDR3. V lost 0 bases and J 7 bases, leaving 10 bases between the germline ends. Germline lookup yields CDR1 LGHNA and CDR2 YSLEER. The CDR3 DNA sequence: TGCGCCAGCAGCCAAGATCATGCCAGGAATTCACCCCTCCACTTT. This encodes CASSQDHARNSPLHF.

The chain links TRBV12-5 to TRBJ1-2; the D is unclear. V shed 3 bases and J shed 6 bases, with 23 bases lying between them. Looked up from germline, CDR1 is LGHNT and CDR2 is FRNRAP. This CDR3 has 17 amino acids. The CDR3 reads CASGFYPVRLGGDGYTF. In DNA, the CDR3 is TGTGCTAGTGGTTTCTATCCCGTGAGGTTGGGAGGTGATGGCTACACCTTC. The full variable domain, its missing parts supplied by reference TRBV12-5 and TRBJ1-2, is DARVTQTPRHKVTEMGQEVTMRCQPILGHNTVFWYRQTMMQGLELLAYFRNRAPLDDSGMPKDRFSAEMPDATLATLKIQPSEPRDSAVYFCASGFYPVRLGGDGYTFGSGTRLTVV.

As for this clone: Other DNA sequences of this sample code for an identical CDR3. CDR3 in DNA: TGTGCCAGCAGCGTAGGGCAGGGGGTCTACGAGCAGTACTTC. Translation: CASSVGQGVYEQYF. The rearrangement uses TRBV9 and TRBJ2-7; 7 nucleotides match TRBD1. Germline V gives CDR1 SGDLS, CDR2 YYNGEE. The CDR3 runs to 14 residues. The V gene end was trimmed by 0 bases and the J gene end by 3 bases; junction bases not matched to a gene: 3.

The rearrangement uses TRBV19 and TRBJ1-5; D not resolved. From germline, CDR1 is LNHDA and CDR2 SQIVND (reference sequence). Trimming took 9 bases from V and 4 from J, leaving 10 bases between them. This CDR3 contains 12 residues. This CDR3 is CASRKSNQPQHF. DNA of the CDR3: TGTGCCAGCAGAAAAAGTAATCAGCCCCAGCATTTT.

The rearrangement uses TRBV19 and TRBJ2-7; TRBD2 is a possible D gene (6 bases). Germline CDR1 and CDR2: LNHDA and SQIVND (reference sequence). This CDR3 comprises 18 residues. Trimming removed 2 bases at V and 1 base at J, with 21 bases between. The CDR3, as DNA: TGTGCCAGTAGTATACAGGGAGGACCCGGAGCGGAGTCCTACGAGCAGTACTTC. Translating gives CASSIQGGPGAESYEQYF.

The genes are TRBV4-1 and TRBJ1-4; 7 bases match TRBD1. V lost 5 bases to trimming and J lost 12 bases; unmatched junction nucleotides: 6. The CDR3 contains 12 residues. The germline CDR1 and CDR2 sequences are MGHRA and YSYEKL. The CDR3, as DNA: TGCGCCAGCAGCTTGGGGGACAGCCAACTGTTTTTT. Protein product: CASSLGDSQLFF.

The chain links TRBV5-5 to TRBJ2-5, with 7 bases aligning to TRBD2. Germline V gene data show CDR1 as SGHKS and CDR2 as YYEKEE (reference sequence). The CDR3 runs 15 residues. V dropped 2 bases and J dropped 4; count of bases not matched to a gene: 8. The CDR3 coding sequence is TGTGCCAGCAGCTTCCTAGCTACGGGGGGAGAGACCCAGTACTTC. It is translated as CASSFLATGGETQYF.